The T cell receptor beta chain described here comes from a study of cytomegalovirus exposure and HLA in healthy donors. General study points: For most TCR sequences rarity was the rule, although some public TCRs occurred in many donors.

Germline CDR1 and CDR2: MNHNS and SASEGT. This CDR3 spans 15 amino acids. The V segment lost 6 bases and the J segment 4 bases; nucleotides outside the gene matches: 8. PCR used 60 Vbeta primers and 13 Jbeta primers. The method was immunoSEQ multiplex PCR; TCRdb's version includes in-frame clones alone and lacks a portion of them. The sample lists 120,000 or so clones; around 78% were seen once. As to this clone: What it recognizes is unknown.

The chain uses TRBV6-1 and TRBJ2-2; 7 bases fit TRBD1. The TCR originated in a man aged 18 to 30 in good health and CMV-seropositive. Sequencing was performed on PBMCs. The DNA for the CDR3 is TGTGCCAGCAGGTCCGGGACAGCAGTCACCGGGGAGCTGTTTTTT. Encoded protein: CASRSGTAVTGELFF.